This TCR beta chain was identified in a study of shared clonotypes between healthy human individuals. The table came from immunoSEQ multiplex PCR; TCRdb's copy has only in-frame clones and leaves some out. The sample gives approximately 2.3 million clones, 90% to 95% of which show up once; roughly 0.36% is in the top ten. Looked up from germline, CDR1 is SGHDN and CDR2 is FVKESK. The CDR3 contains 13 residues. The V end lost 1 base, the J end lost 1 base, and 5 bases lay between the germline ends. On this clone: Other DNA sequences in the sample encode the same CDR3.

V and J are TRBV14 and TRBJ2-7; D ambiguous. Sequenced input: naive CD4+ T cells from PBMCs. Specified subset: CD45RA+ positively selected. The source of this sequence is a man aged 18 to 30 in good health. Some clones in this sample may be carry-over from other donors' samples. The CDR3 DNA is TGTGCCAGCAGCCAAGGTCTATCCTACGAGCAGTACTTC. Translating gives CASSQGLSYEQYF.